This T cell receptor beta chain derives from a study of shared clonotypes between healthy human individuals. CD4+ cells were split into CD45RA+ naive and CD45RA-negative memory subsets. CDR3 length: 13 amino acids. CDR1 is SGHDT and CDR2 is YYEEEE in the germline V gene. V shed 0 bases and J shed 1 base, with 2 bases lying between them. This table comes from immunoSEQ multiplex PCR, and its TCRdb copy is limited to in-frame clones, with some not included. The repertoire includes more than 2,000,000 clones, roughly 92% of them detected once, and roughly 0.15% sits in the top ten. Sample: naive CD4+ T cells sorted from blood. Subset of the sample: CD45RA+ positively selected. The source is a man aged 18 to 30 in good health. The V gene is TRBV5-6, the J gene TRBJ1-3; D gene uncertain. The CDR3 loop reads CASSLGSGNTIYF. The CDR3 nucleotides read TGTGCCAGCAGCTTGGGTTCTGGAAACACCATATATTTT.